The present T cell receptor (beta chain) was sequenced within a study of T-cell memory formation after mild COVID-19. For the study at large: Clusters of TCRs were largely donor specific.

MiXCR, run by TCRdb on the 5' RACE reads, gives a single entry per CDR3 protein. Altogether a few hundred thousand distinct CDR3 sequences are present, 20% to 25% being singletons, with the ten largest covering around 12%. As concerns this clonotype: Its matching antigen is unknown.

The germline gives CDR1 SGHNT, CDR2 YENEEA. The J segment lost 3 bases and the V segment lost 3 bases, leaving 1 base of the junction unmatched. This CDR3 is 14 amino acids long. Points from the study as a whole: Clonal second-wave expansions that peaked on day 37 had unconfirmed SARS-CoV-2 specificity. Researchers found some responding clones in pre-infection memory, a sign that cross-reactive memory joined. Contracting clones from day 15 to 85 showed balanced CD4/CD8; later expanders favored CD4+.

The genes are TRBV11-3 and TRBJ2-2, with 7 bases matching TRBD2. Sequencing was performed on PBMCs or a T cell subset sorted from them (not recorded which). The clonotype was recovered from an adult woman who had mild COVID-19 (a few samples of this study predate the infection). Cell type and time point are not known. The CDR3 DNA follows: TGTGCCAGCAGCTTGGGAGGGGACACCGGGGAGCTGTTTTTT. It yields the protein CASSLGGDTGELFF.